This T cell receptor beta chain was identified in a study of blood T cells in healthy people across ages (dated by TCRdb to the mid-2010s). Concerning the study at large: Template switching captured roughly one uniquely barcoded TCR beta cDNA molecule per two T cells in model experiments. Using deep sequencing normalized with unique cDNA molecular identifiers, the study measured how TCR beta repertoire diversity changes with age. Donors were grouped into four age groups: young (average roughly 17 years), middle-aged (around 39), aged (about 60) and long-lived (approximately 81). To avoid experimental bias, donors of different ages were spread randomly across the sequencing lanes. For two donors (one aged 18 to 30 and one aged 80 or older), the study analyzed two additional independent replicas of 1 million unique cDNA reads from the same blood draw. The paper's findings and limits, for the study overall: Conclusive comparison of naive and antigen-experienced compartments was prevented by the profiling of bulk unsorted PBMCs. As age increased, observed TCR beta diversity per million T cells dropped in a roughly linear way, and a significant reduction was already evident by age about 40. Total diversity estimates from one million sequenced T cells were considered lower bounds and underestimates. The CMV infection status of donors was not known, potentially confounding age-related changes in expanded clonotypes. Compared with the aged group, the long-lived group had more naive CD4+ T cells, fewer expanded clones and increased TCR diversity, a pattern suggesting age selection. The percentage of naive T cells measured by flow cytometry correlated strongly with observed TCR beta diversity.

The 39 donors, aged roughly 6 to 95 years, were systemically healthy Caucasian individuals from Russia. Each donor gave approximately 10 milliliters of peripheral blood, collected into EDTA-treated Vacutainer tubes. PBMCs were isolated by Ficoll-Paque density-gradient centrifugation, with at least 6 million obtained per sample. Trizol reagent was used to extract total RNA from the PBMCs, yielding at least 6 micrograms per sample. Naive CD45RAhigh/CD27high T cell percentages were measured by flow cytometry on a PBMC aliquot from every donor. Library preparation was by 5' RACE. TCRdb records Illumina HiSeq 2500 as the sequencer. The second PCR ran for roughly 7 to 12 cycles and used a J-beta primer mix along with a sample-barcoded 5' primer. A template-switch 5' adaptor carrying 12 random nucleotides introduced a unique molecular identifier onto each TCR beta cDNA molecule. Each sample yielded at least 2.5 million CDR3-containing paired-end reads. First-strand cDNA was synthesized from all RNA with the Mint cDNA synthesis kit, primed by a TRBC-specific oligonucleotide. Following uracil-DNA glycosylase treatment, all cDNA underwent a first 18-cycle PCR with the universal primers M1SS and BC2_uni_R. The study's processing was this. Normalization of each sample was performed by random selection of 1 million high-quality reads, each carrying a distinct molecular identifier. Instead of being binned into consensus sequences, reads with shared molecular identifiers were discarded. CDR3 identification, clonotype clustering and error correction used MiTCR with a Q25 quality threshold and the strictest error-elimination algorithm. A nonparametric unseen species model using Euler transformation provided a lower-bound estimate of total TCR beta diversity. TCRdb's own reprocessing of the public reads used fastp at Q25 and MiXCR and kept productive beta chains. Here each entry gathers all rows of one CDR3 protein and keeps the most common genes and DNA. In this record, the V and J calls reflect TCRdb's handling and not the investigators' own analysis. In this sample the table shows 1.2 million to 1.5 million distinct CDR3 sequences, approximately 42% of which occur a single time. The ten largest clones capture under 8% of the sample.

Concerning this clonotype itself: Its antigen is still unknown. Base qualities were left out, and no much larger clone turns up one base away.

The CDR3 goes from the cysteine to the phenylalanine over 15 residues. Only the CDR3 DNA stays, 45 bases, in frame from base 1. The junction shows trimming of 11 bases on V and 6 bases on J, and the gene matches do not reach 16 bases of it. The germline V gene (reference sequence) gives CDR1 as LNHDA and CDR2 as SQIVND. This receptor was taken from a woman aged 18-29 years in good health. Sequencing was carried out using blood. The chain joins TRBV19 to TRBJ2-1, with 7 bases matching TRBD2. The DNA sequence is given as TGTGCCTCAAGAGGGGAGGGCACCAGGGTCAATGAGCAGTTCTTC. Its translation reads: CASRGEGTRVNEQFF.